These T cell receptor beta chains were read from a single sample in a study of cytomegalovirus exposure and HLA in healthy donors. Clones were read by immunoSEQ multiplex PCR, and TCRdb kept only the in-frame ones, dropping some. The data hold approximately 91,000 clones, with 64% observed a single time. Sequencing input: PBMCs. These receptors were collected from a human donor in good health. Both conserved end residues are part of each CDR3. D genes are given only for firm matches. Where a row states a size, it is once, few, many or the class of an expanded clone; other rows omit it.

d_gene	abundance	v_gene	j_gene	CDR3nt	CDR3aa
-	few	TRBV19	TRBJ1-4	TGTGCCAGTAGTATGCCTCCGACAGGTTCAAAACTGTTTTTT	CASSMPPTGSKLFF
TRBD1	once	TRBV9	TRBJ1-1	TGTGCCAGCAGCCTGAGAGGGGCCGGGACAGGGGGCCCGGGCACTGAAGCTTTCTTT	CASSLRGAGTGGPGTEAFF
-	once	TRBV5-6	TRBJ1-1	TGTGCCAGCAGCTTGGGAGGGCTGATGAACACTGAAGCTTTCTTT	CASSLGGLMNTEAFF
TRBD1	-	TRBV4-3	TRBJ1-2	TGCGCCAGCAGCCCCGGGACAGTGACCTATGGCTACACCTTC	CASSPGTVTYGYTF
-	-	TRBV5-1	TRBJ2-3	TGCGCCAGCAGCTTCAACGGCGGGGGCAGCCTCTATACGCAGTATTTT	CASSFNGGGSLYTQYF
TRBD1	few	TRBV19	TRBJ2-2	TGTGCCAGTAGTATCCTTGGACAGGGATTGAACACCGGGGAGCTGTTTTTT	CASSILGQGLNTGELFF
-	-	TRBV7-6	TRBJ1-1	TGTGCCAGCAGCTTACGTGCCAGGGTGAACACTGAAGCTTTCTTT	CASSLRARVNTEAFF
-	-	TRBV18	TRBJ2-1	TGTGCCAGCTCACCATCTAGCCCCCCGAGCTCCTACAATGAGCAGTTCTTC	CASSPSSPPSSYNEQFF
-	-	TRBV5-4	TRBJ2-5	TGTGCCAGCAGGCCCTCCAACTCACCAACTCGATGGGAGACCCAGTACTTC	CASRPSNSPTRWETQYF
-	-	TRBV10-3	TRBJ1-2	TGTGCCATCCGGGTGGGGGCGAGACCGAGCTATGGCTACACCTTC	CAIRVGARPSYGYTF
-	few	TRBV11-3	TRBJ2-5	TGTGCCAGCAGCCCCGGCAGGGGCGAGGGAGAGACCCAGTACTTC	CASSPGRGEGETQYF
TRBD1	few	TRBV9	TRBJ1-3	TGTGCCAGCAGCGCCCAGGGGGTAGGAAACACCATATATTTT	CASSAQGVGNTIYF
-	-	TRBV5-1	TRBJ1-4	TGCGCCAGCACCTCTGCCCTTGGGGGGGTGGAGGAAAAACTGTTTTTT	CASTSALGGVEEKLFF
TRBD1	few	TRBV10-3	TRBJ1-2	TGTGCCATCAGCCGGGACAGGGTGCATGGCTACACCTTC	CAISRDRVHGYTF
TRBD2	-	TRBV25-1	TRBJ2-3	TGTGCCAGCAGTGGGGTTCTCGGGGGGGGCACAGATACGCAGTATTTT	CASSGVLGGGTDTQYF
TRBD1	-	TRBV4-1	TRBJ2-7	TGCGCCAGCAGCCAAGATCTGGGGGACAGGGGTTACAACGAGCAGTACTTC	CASSQDLGDRGYNEQYF
TRBD1	few	TRBV7-3	TRBJ1-1	TGTGCCAGCGCGGGACAGATGAACACTGAAGCTTTCTTT	CASAGQMNTEAFF
-	-	TRBV28	TRBJ2-7	TGTGCCAGCAGTTTATATGGGGGCCCCCCTTACGAGCAGTACTTC	CASSLYGGPPYEQYF
-	few	TRBV6-5	TRBJ2-7	TGTGCCAGCAGTTACGGCAGGGGAGGGGCCTACGAGCAGTACTTC	CASSYGRGGAYEQYF
-	-	TRBV6-5	TRBJ2-2	TGTGCCAGCAAGAAGGGGCTTGACACCGGGGAGCTGTTTTTT	CASKKGLDTGELFF
-	few	TRBV2	TRBJ2-3	TGTGCCAGCAGTGCCTTGTTGAGCACAGATACGCAGTATTTT	CASSALLSTDTQYF
TRBD1	-	TRBV5-4	TRBJ1-4	TGTGCCAGCAGCGATGGACAGGGAAGAGAAAAACTGTTTTTT	CASSDGQGREKLFF
-	-	TRBV4-3	TRBJ2-2	TGCGCCAGCAGCCAGCATACCGGGAGATGGACCGGGGAGCTGTTTTTT	CASSQHTGRWTGELFF
-	-	TRBV2	TRBJ1-6	TGTGCCAGCAGTGCAGGGGAGCGCTCACCCCTCCACTTT	CASSAGERSPLHF
TRBD1	-	TRBV2	TRBJ2-1	TGTGCCAGCAGTCGACAGGGCTCCTACAATGAGCAGTTCTTC	CASSRQGSYNEQFF
TRBD1	-	TRBV9	TRBJ2-7	TGTGCCAGCAGCACGGGACAGGGTCCCTACGAGCAGTACTTC	CASSTGQGPYEQYF
-	once	TRBV5-8	TRBJ1-5	TGTGCCAGCAGCTTGCGCCAGGGGTACAATCAGCCCCAGCATTTT	CASSLRQGYNQPQHF
-	few	TRBV9	TRBJ1-3	TGTGCCAGCAGCGTAGGGCATATCTCTGGAAACACCATATATTTT	CASSVGHISGNTIYF
-	-	TRBV12-5	TRBJ1-2	TGTGCTAGTGGACTGACAGGAGCTAACTATGGCTACACCTTC	CASGLTGANYGYTF
-	-	TRBV5-1	TRBJ2-3	TGCGCCAGCAGCTTATGGACACCTAGTCCCACGAACACAGATACGCAGTATTTT	CASSLWTPSPTNTDTQYF
-	-	TRBV6-1	TRBJ2-7	TGTGCCAGCAGTTTAGAGGGGGGGCAAACCTACGAGCAGTACTTC	CASSLEGGQTYEQYF
TRBD1	few	TRBV6-1	TRBJ1-1	TGTGCCAGCAGTGACCAGGGGGCTTTGAGCGCTGAAGCTTTCTTT	CASSDQGALSAEAFF
-	few	TRBV6-5	TRBJ1-3	TGTGCCAGCACTTCCGCCCTAGGGGATGGAAACACCATATATTTT	CASTSALGDGNTIYF
TRBD1	-	TRBV2	TRBJ1-1	TGTGCCGGCAGCGGCGAGGGGGCCAGAACACGCACTGAAGCTTTCTTT	CAGSGEGARTRTEAFF
TRBD1	-	TRBV7-3	TRBJ1-2	TGTGCCAGCAGCTTATCCGGGACAGGGGGCTATGGCTACACCTTC	CASSLSGTGGYGYTF
-	-	TRBV29-1	TRBJ1-1	TGCAGCGGGTCAAGAGGCACTGAAGCTTTCTTT	CSGSRGTEAFF
TRBD1	-	TRBV4-3	TRBJ1-2	TGCGCCAGCAGCCAACAAAGACAGGGGGGCTATGGCTACACCTTC	CASSQQRQGGYGYTF
TRBD1	few	TRBV29-1	TRBJ1-1	TGCAGCGTTGTGCGGACAGGGAGTTTCAACACTGAAGCTTTCTTT	CSVVRTGSFNTEAFF
-	-	TRBV18	TRBJ1-1	TGTGCCAGCTCACCGGCAGGGGTGAACACTGAAGCTTTCTTT	CASSPAGVNTEAFF
-	-	TRBV18	TRBJ2-7	TGTGCCAGCTCACCAAGCCCGTACGAGCAGTACTTC	CASSPSPYEQYF
-	-	TRBV7-8	TRBJ2-2	TGTGCCAGCAGCTGGGGGCAGGGGAGGGTTGGGGACACCGGGGAGCTGTTTTTT	CASSWGQGRVGDTGELFF
-	-	TRBV2	TRBJ1-1	TGTGCCAGCAGTGATGGCTGGAACACTGAAGCTTTCTTT	CASSDGWNTEAFF
TRBD1	-	TRBV7-9	TRBJ2-7	TGTGCCAGCAGCTTAGGGACAGGAACCGAGCAGTACTTC	CASSLGTGTEQYF
TRBD1	few	TRBV19	TRBJ1-1	TGTGCCAGTAGTGGAGGGGGCCTAAACACTGAAGCTTTCTTT	CASSGGGLNTEAFF
-	few	TRBV5-6	TRBJ1-2	TGTGCCAGCAGCATACCAGTGGGGGGGATAGGCTACACCTTC	CASSIPVGGIGYTF
TRBD2	-	TRBV11-2	TRBJ2-5	TGTGCCAGCAGCTTACTCCGCGGGGGGGTAGCGGAGACCCAGTACTTC	CASSLLRGGVAETQYF
-	few	TRBV9	TRBJ1-4	TGTGCCAGCAGCGCCCAGTACGGCAGAGGTGAAAAACTGTTTTTT	CASSAQYGRGEKLFF
-	few	TRBV7-8	TRBJ2-7	TGTGCCAGCAGCTTAGCGAGGGAATCCTACGAGCAGTACTTC	CASSLARESYEQYF
-	few	TRBV7-2	TRBJ1-2	TGTGCCAGCAGCGGATATCAGGGATACTATGGCTACACCTTC	CASSGYQGYYGYTF
TRBD1	-	TRBV5-1	TRBJ1-3	TGCGCCAGCAGCTTGGGAGACAGGGGGCCTGGAAACACCATATATTTT	CASSLGDRGPGNTIYF
TRBD2	few	TRBV9	TRBJ2-7	TGTGCCAGCAGCGTCAGGACTAGCTCCTACGAGCAGTACTTC	CASSVRTSSYEQYF
TRBD1	-	TRBV6-4	TRBJ1-2	TGTGCCAGCAGCCCGACAGGGGTGCATGGCTACACCTTC	CASSPTGVHGYTF